One sample yielded the 5 T cell receptor beta chains listed below, sequenced in a study of post-analysis software for immune sequencing data. Study observations and caveats: A few TRBV segments (TRBV5-6, TRBV5-1 and TRBV20-1 among them) occurred more frequently in patients than in controls.

No antigen is known for these receptors. Presence of unique molecular identifiers characterized the TCR beta cDNA libraries. TCRdb itself ran the PCR reads through MiXCR, one entry per CDR3 protein. The sample includes under 900,000 distinct CDR3 sequences, approximately 57% of them seen just once. Specimen: blood. The receptors here all came from a girl aged 5-17 years with multiple sclerosis.

The chain links TRBV27 to TRBJ2-4, with a tentative D call TRBD1 (6 bases). The tail of the sequence fits TRBJ2-7 better, so the J call may be wrong. CDR1 and CDR2 (germline): MNHEY, SMNVEV (reference sequence). The CDR3 consists of 18 residues. For the CDR3, the DNA is TGTGCCAGCAGTCCTACAGGGAGATCAAATTTCGGGATTTACGAGCAGTACTTC. Protein sequence: CASSPTGRSNFGIYEQYF.

The chain links TRBV25-1 to TRBJ2-5; D possibly corresponds to TRBD2 (5 bases). V lost 4 bases and J 6 bases, leaving 18 bases between the germline ends. CDR1 is MGHDK, CDR2 SYGVNS, per germline. The CDR3 runs to 15 residues. CDR3 residues: CASSVKDLARKTQYF. Here the CDR3 DNA reads TGTGCCAGCAGTGTAAAGGACTTGGCGAGGAAGACCCAGTACTTC.

The chain uses TRBV7-6 and TRBJ2-3; D gene ambiguous. V dropped 5 bases and J dropped 5 bases, with 17 bases sitting between them. Germline V gene lookup returns CDR1 SGHVS and CDR2 FNYEAQ. The CDR3 runs to 15 residues. The CDR3 DNA sequence: TGTGCCAGCAGCCCCGGTTCTAGTCAAAGAGATACGCAGTATTTT. Translated: CASSPGSSQRDTQYF.

Only one count was recorded for this clonotype. The J gene is TRBJ2-3, the V gene TRBV11-3; D possibly uses TRBD1 or TRBD2 (6 bases each). The V and J ends lost 5 bases and 1 base respectively, with 16 bases between them. The CDR3 sequence is 16 residues long. The germline CDR1 and CDR2 sequences are SGHNT and YENEEA. This CDR3 reads CASSQGGSLGTDTQYF. CDR3 sequence (DNA): TGTGCCAGCAGCCAAGGGGGGTCGTTGGGCACAGATACGCAGTATTTT.

This clonotype occurred a few times. This rearrangement joins TRBV6-1 to TRBJ2-1; D is undetermined. Trimming removed 2 bases from V and 8 bases from J, with 16 bases in between. Germline loops: CDR1 MNHNS, CDR2 SASEGT. The CDR3 is made up of 15 amino acids. The CDR3 loop is CASSEIVAVFHEQFF. As DNA, the CDR3 is TGTGCCAGCAGTGAAATAGTGGCGGTGTTCCATGAGCAGTTCTTC.